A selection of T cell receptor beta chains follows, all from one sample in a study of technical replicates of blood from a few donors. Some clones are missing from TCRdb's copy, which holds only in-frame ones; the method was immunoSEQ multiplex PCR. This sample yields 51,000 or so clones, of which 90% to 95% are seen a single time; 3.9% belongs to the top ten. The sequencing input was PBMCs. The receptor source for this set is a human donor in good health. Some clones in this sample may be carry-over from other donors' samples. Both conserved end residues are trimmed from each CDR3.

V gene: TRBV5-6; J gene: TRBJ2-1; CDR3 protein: ASSLGSPTRRNEQF
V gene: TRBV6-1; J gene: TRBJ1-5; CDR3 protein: ASILGSGVVQPQH
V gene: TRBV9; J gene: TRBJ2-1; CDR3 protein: ASSVGPHVGGEQF
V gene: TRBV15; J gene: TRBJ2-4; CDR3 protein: ATSSWRTGRDIQY
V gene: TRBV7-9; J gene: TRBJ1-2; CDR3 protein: ASSLEEGTYGYT
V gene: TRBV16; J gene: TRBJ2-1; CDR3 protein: ASTKGSRSPYNEQF
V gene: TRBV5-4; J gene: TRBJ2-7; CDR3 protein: ASSRTGGGGYEQY
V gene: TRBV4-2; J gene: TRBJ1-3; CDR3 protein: ASSLDLIQGDGNTIY
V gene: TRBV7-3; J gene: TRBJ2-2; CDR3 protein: ASSSHSGKQGGELF
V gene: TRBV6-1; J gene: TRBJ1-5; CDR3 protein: ASSEAAGGYNQPQH
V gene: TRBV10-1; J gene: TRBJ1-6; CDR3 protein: ASSEGRPNSPLH
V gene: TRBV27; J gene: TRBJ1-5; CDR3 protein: ASRPTGENQPQH
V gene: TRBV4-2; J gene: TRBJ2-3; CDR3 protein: ASSQGSNTDTQY
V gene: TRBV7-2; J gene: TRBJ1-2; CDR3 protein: ASSLEGALGYT
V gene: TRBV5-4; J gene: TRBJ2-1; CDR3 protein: ASSLPGGTEYNEQF
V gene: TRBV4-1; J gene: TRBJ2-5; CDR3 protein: ASSQDHSGGNQETQY
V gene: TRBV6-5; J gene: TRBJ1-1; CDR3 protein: ASSYPGGAGRAF
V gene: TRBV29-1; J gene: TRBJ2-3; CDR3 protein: SVEGEGTQY
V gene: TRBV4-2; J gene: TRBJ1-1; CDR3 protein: ASSQDGGAGGYTEAF
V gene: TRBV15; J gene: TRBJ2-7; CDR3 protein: ATRGGLYEQY
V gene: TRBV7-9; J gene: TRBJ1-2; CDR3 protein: ASSQGPFYGYT
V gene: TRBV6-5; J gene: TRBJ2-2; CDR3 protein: ASSQLNANTGELF
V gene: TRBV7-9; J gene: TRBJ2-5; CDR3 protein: ASSFGTSGGHPRGETQY
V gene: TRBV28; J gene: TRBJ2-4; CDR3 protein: ASSSGQRAKNIQY
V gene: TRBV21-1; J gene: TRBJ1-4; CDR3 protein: ASSKADRGGTNEKLF
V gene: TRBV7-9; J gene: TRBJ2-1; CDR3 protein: ASSSPNEQF
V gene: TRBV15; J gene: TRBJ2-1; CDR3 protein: ATSRPSGSSYNEQF
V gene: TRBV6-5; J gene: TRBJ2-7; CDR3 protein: ASSYGLADYEQY
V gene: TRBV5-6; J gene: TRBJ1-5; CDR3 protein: ASSLGQVSNQPQH
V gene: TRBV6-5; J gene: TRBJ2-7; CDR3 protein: ASSPSGQGSYEQY
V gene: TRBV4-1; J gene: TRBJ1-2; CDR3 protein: ASSQTQGSYYGYT
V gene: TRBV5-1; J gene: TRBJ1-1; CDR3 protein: ASSPALGRGNTEAF
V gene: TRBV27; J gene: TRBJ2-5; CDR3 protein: ASREGGKTQY
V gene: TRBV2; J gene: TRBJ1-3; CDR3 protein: ASRQGASGNTIY
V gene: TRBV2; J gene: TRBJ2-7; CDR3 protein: ARQGSYEQY
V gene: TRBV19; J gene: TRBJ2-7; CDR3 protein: ASSTSLLAGAYEQY
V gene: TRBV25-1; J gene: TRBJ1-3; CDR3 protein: ASSQTGDGNTIY
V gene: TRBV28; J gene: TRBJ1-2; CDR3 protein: ASSGRTYYGYT
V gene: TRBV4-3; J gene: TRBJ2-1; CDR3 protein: ASSQGVWRGGQF
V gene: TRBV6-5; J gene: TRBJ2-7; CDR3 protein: ASSYFSGPRY
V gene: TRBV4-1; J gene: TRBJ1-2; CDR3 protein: ASSQGTGVGGYT
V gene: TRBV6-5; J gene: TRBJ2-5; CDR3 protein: ASRRLAGGTQY
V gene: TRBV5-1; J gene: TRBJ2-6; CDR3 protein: ASSLGQTGANVLT
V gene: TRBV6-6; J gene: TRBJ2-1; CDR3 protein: ASSYLGGRALEQF
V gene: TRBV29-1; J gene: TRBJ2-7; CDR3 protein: SAPGQGAGEQY
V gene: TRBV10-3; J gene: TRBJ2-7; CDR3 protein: AISDPGLPYGEQY
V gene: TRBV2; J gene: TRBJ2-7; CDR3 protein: ASKEGTGSSYEQY
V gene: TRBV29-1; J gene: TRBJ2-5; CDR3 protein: SVGGLAGARGETQY
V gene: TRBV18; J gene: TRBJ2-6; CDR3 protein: ASSPQLADRSGANVLT
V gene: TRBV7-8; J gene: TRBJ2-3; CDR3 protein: ASIRTGNTDTQY
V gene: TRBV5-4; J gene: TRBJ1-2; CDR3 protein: ASSGGGPDPYGYT
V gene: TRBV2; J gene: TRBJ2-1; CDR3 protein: ASSVASGRYNEQF
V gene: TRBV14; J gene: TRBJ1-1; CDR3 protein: ASSHEQGLPRTEAF
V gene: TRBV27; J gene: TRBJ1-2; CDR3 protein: ASSLSMGQGARYT
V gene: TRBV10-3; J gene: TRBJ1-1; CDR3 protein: AISGTGDGASEAF
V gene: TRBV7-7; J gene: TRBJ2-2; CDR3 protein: ASSPTGLSGELF
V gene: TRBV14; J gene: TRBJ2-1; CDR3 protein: ASSQEGGLGDEQF